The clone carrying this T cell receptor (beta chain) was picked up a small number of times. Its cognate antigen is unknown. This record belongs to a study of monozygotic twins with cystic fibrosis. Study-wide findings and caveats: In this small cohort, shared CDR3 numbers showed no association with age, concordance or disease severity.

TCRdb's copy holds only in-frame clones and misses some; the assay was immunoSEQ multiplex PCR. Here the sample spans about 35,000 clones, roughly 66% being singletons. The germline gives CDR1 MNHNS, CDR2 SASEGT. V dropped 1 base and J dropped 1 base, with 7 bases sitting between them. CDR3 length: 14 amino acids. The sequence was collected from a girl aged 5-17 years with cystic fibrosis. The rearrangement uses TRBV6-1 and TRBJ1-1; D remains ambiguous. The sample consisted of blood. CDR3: CASSEVTRNTEAFF. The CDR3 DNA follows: TGTGCCAGCAGTGAAGTCACAAGGAACACTGAAGCTTTCTTT.